This T cell receptor (beta chain) was profiled in a study of blood T cell repertoires in COVID-19. Here immunoSEQ multiplex PCR was the method, and the copy in TCRdb shows in-frame clones only, minus some. In the table there are over 150,000 clones, under 95% of which are singletons. The Seattle patients joined while their infection was active and were tracked longitudinally afterward. The CDR3 covers 16 residues. Germline values: CDR1 MRHNA, CDR2 SNTAGT. The germline V and J ends were trimmed by 0 bases and 0 bases, with 9 bases remaining between them. This sequence originates from a man between 18 and 35 years old with COVID-19, enrolled during active disease. The sequenced sample consisted of peripheral blood. The gene calls are TRBV6-4 and TRBJ2-1, with D tentatively TRBD2 (5 bases). CDR3 DNA: TGTGCCAGCAGTGACTCGGTGGGGAGCTCCTACAATGAGCAGTTCTTC. Encoded protein: CASSDSVGSSYNEQFF.